The 19 T cell receptor beta chains below were found in one sample sequenced in a study of shared clonotypes between healthy human individuals. Clones were sequenced by immunoSEQ multiplex PCR, and TCRdb holds only the in-frame ones, with some missing. The sample yields 450,000 to 500,000 clones, 65% to 85% seen once. Sequences were obtained from PBMCs. These receptors came from a woman aged 40 to 55 in good health. Some clones in this sample may be carry-over from other donors' samples.

The chain uses TRBV29-1 and TRBJ1-2, with 7 bases fitting TRBD1. The CDR3 contains 14 residues. Trimming removed 4 bases from V and 4 bases from J; junction bases left unmatched: 9. CDR1 is SQVTM and CDR2 is ANQGSEA in the germline V gene. CDR3 in amino acids: CSVGLAGGGYGYTF. DNA of the CDR3: TGCAGCGTTGGTTTGGCAGGGGGTGGCTATGGCTACACCTTC. Supplemented by reference TRBV29-1 and TRBJ1-2, the full variable domain reads SAVISQKPSRDICQRGTSLTIQCQVDSQVTMMFWYRQQPGQSLTLIATANQGSEATYESGFVIDKFPISRPNLTFSTLTVSNMSPEDSSIYLCSVGLAGGGYGYTFGSGTRLTVV.

On this clone: A far more abundant clone sits one base away, making this likely a read error. This same CDR3 is encoded by further DNA sequences in the sample. The gene calls are TRBV18 and TRBJ1-5; the match to TRBD1 covers 8 bases. The CDR3 contains 15 residues. The germline gives CDR1 KGHSH, CDR2 LQKENI. The CDR3 DNA reads TGTGCTAGCTCACCACCAGGGGGCCGAAATCAGCCCCAGCATTTT. It yields the protein CASSPPGGRNQPQHF.

This chain connects TRBV5-5 to TRBJ2-7, with 8 nucleotides matching TRBD1. Trimming removed 3 bases from V and 0 bases from J; junction bases left unmatched: 5. Germline V gene lookup returns CDR1 SGHKS and CDR2 YYEKEE (reference sequence). The CDR3 runs to 15 residues. DNA for the CDR3: TGTGCCAGCAGCTCGCGACAGGGGAGCTCCTACGAGCAGTACTTC. Its translation is CASSSRQGSSYEQYF.

This clone occurred many times. This chain uses TRBV28 with TRBJ1-2; no reliable D call. The germline CDR1 and CDR2 sequences are MDHEN and SYDVKM. The CDR3 runs 13 residues. V dropped 1 base and J dropped 7 bases, with 10 bases sitting between them. The CDR3 reads CASSLYQDFGYTF. CDR3 coding DNA: TGTGCCAGCAGTTTATATCAAGATTTTGGCTACACCTTC.

The chain is built from TRBV2 and TRBJ1-1, with 7 bases lining up with TRBD1. The CDR3 covers 14 residues. Germline V lookup: CDR1 SNHLY, CDR2 FYNNEI. V trimming: 7 bases; J trimming: 1 base; junction bases outside the gene matches: 6. The CDR3 loop is CASTLGQTNTEAFF. Written as DNA, the CDR3 is TGTGCCAGCACCCTGGGACAGACGAACACTGAAGCTTTCTTT.

The rearrangement links TRBV11-3 to TRBJ2-3; 13 bases fit TRBD2. The CDR3 extends over 16 amino acids. Germline trimming cut 4 bases from V and 4 bases from J; bases unmatched to any gene: 5. CDR1 is SGHNT and CDR2 is YENEEA in the germline V gene. CDR3 in amino acids: CASSSGLAGVPDTQYF. Written as DNA, the CDR3 is TGTGCCAGCAGCTCCGGACTAGCGGGAGTCCCAGATACGCAGTATTTT.

In its sample, this clone was seen once. The chain recombines TRBV30 with TRBJ1-1, with TRBD1 matching over 8 bases. Germline CDR1 GTSNPN, CDR2 SVGIG (reference sequence). V dropped 0 bases and J dropped 4; count of bases not matched to a gene: 4. The CDR3 has 14 amino acids. In nucleotides, the CDR3 is TGTGCCTGGAGTGTACAGGGGGGCACCACTGAAGCTTTCTTT. Translated: CAWSVQGGTTEAFF.

The V and J genes are TRBV27 and TRBJ2-7, with D uncertain. The germline V gene encodes CDR1 MNHEY and CDR2 SMNVEV (reference sequence). Between the trimmed V and J ends, which lost 1 base and 1 base, there was a span of 11 bases. The CDR3 has 15 amino acids. Here the CDR3 DNA reads TGTGCCAGCAGTTTATGGGGTGGCGGATCCTACGAGCAGTACTTC. Protein: CASSLWGGGSYEQYF.

The chain uses TRBV16 and TRBJ2-7, with a possible D match to TRBD1 (5 bases). V was trimmed by 4 bases and J by 1 base, leaving 11 bases between them. From germline, CDR1 is KGHSY and CDR2 FQNENV. The CDR3 is 14 residues long. CDR3 sequence reads: CASSPQGVSYEQYF. CDR3 DNA: TGTGCCAGCAGCCCCCAAGGGGTTTCCTACGAGCAGTACTTC.

As to this clone: This may be a read error: a much more frequent sequence differs by one nucleotide. The chain employs TRBV7-9 and TRBJ2-7, with D uncertain. Trimming took off 5 bases at V and 2 bases at J, with 4 bases between the two ends. Germline CDR1 and CDR2: SEHNR and FQNEAQ (reference sequence). This CDR3 spans 11 amino acids. The CDR3 DNA follows: TGTGCCAGCAGCGAAACCTACGAGCAGTACTTC. Protein sequence: CASSETYEQYF.

The chain couples TRBV28 to TRBJ1-1, with D perhaps matching TRBD1 (6 bases). V was cut by 0 bases and J by 0 bases, with 11 bases left in between. Germline-derived CDR1 and CDR2 are MDHEN and SYDVKM. The CDR3 sequence is 16 residues long. CDR3 loop: CASSLWTGYMNTEAFF. Here the CDR3 DNA reads TGTGCCAGCAGTTTATGGACAGGCTACATGAACACTGAAGCTTTCTTT.

The rearrangement links TRBV6-1 to TRBJ1-1; D gene unclear. The V gene's germline CDR1 is MNHNS and CDR2 SASEGT. This CDR3 has 12 residues. Trimming left V 3 bases short and J 3 bases short, with 5 bases between. The CDR3 sequence: CASSEVHTEAFF. CDR3 sequence (DNA): TGTGCCAGCAGTGAGGTTCACACTGAAGCTTTCTTT.

Regarding this clone: An end of the junction differs from the germline gene, which may be a read error. The rearrangement uses TRBV6-1 and TRBJ2-1; 7 bases map to TRBD1. Germline-derived CDR1 and CDR2 are MNHNS and SASEGT. The CDR3 is 13 amino acids. The CDR3 region has the DNA TGTGCCGGCAAAAGGGGCCAGGGACAGAAGTCGGTCTTC. Protein product: CAGKRGQGQKSVF.

Note on this clone: It differs at one base from a far larger clone, so likely a read error. This sequence joins TRBV30 and TRBJ1-1, with unresolved D. The CDR3 runs to 15 residues. The germline V gene has CDR1 GTSNPN and CDR2 SVGIG (reference sequence). The V end lost 4 bases, the J end lost 1 base, and 16 bases lay between the germline ends. The CDR3 spells CAWTPKEARNTEAFF. In DNA, the CDR3 is TGTGCCTGGACCCCGAAGGAGGCCAGGAACACTGAAGCTTTCTTT.

V and J are TRBV30 and TRBJ2-1; D might be TRBD1 or TRBD2, each matching 5 bases. Germline V gene lookup returns CDR1 GTSNPN and CDR2 SVGIG (reference sequence). The CDR3 contains 16 residues. Deletions cut 3 bases from V and 7 bases from J, with 22 bases between. The DNA of the CDR3 is TGTGCCTGGAGCGGCGTTAAGGGACCCGGCCCAAATGAGCAGTTCTTC. Encoded protein: CAWSGVKGPGPNEQFF.

The chain joins TRBV19 to TRBJ2-7, with 7 positions matching TRBD1. Germline CDR1 LNHDA, CDR2 SQIVND (reference sequence). The CDR3 is made up of 14 amino acids. The ends lost 7 bases at V and 2 bases at J; junction bases unmatched: 8. Here the CDR3 DNA reads TGTGCCAGTAATCCCGGGACAGCGACCTACGAGCAGTACTTC. Translated, it gives CASNPGTATYEQYF.

The CDR3 region has the DNA TGTGCCAGCAGTGAAGTTGACAGGGACTATCCGGCCCAGCATTTT. Translation: CASSEVDRDYPAQHF. The J gene is TRBJ1-5, the V gene TRBV6-1, with 7 bases aligning to TRBD1. CDR1 is MNHNS and CDR2 is SASEGT in the germline V gene. The V and J ends lost 1 base and 11 bases, in that order; junction bases with no gene match: 11. The CDR3 contains 15 residues.

This chain joins TRBV10-1 and TRBJ1-4; D may be TRBD1 (6 bases). V lost 0 bases, J lost 0 bases, and 14 bases lay in between. This CDR3 region has 18 residues. Per germline, CDR1 WNHNN and CDR2 SYGVQD (reference sequence). CDR3 DNA sequence: TGCGCCAGCAGTGAGTCAGGAGGGGGAGATGCAACTAATGAAAAACTGTTTTTT. It codes for CASSESGGGDATNEKLFF.

V gene TRBV2 combines with J gene TRBJ1-2; TRBD1 matches at 11 bases. Germline CDR1 SNHLY, CDR2 FYNNEI. The ends lost 3 bases at V and 4 bases at J; junction bases unmatched: 7. The CDR3 has 16 amino acids. The CDR3 bases are TGTGCCAGCAGTGATCGAACCGGGACAGGGGGCTATGGCTACACCTTC. It codes for CASSDRTGTGGYGYTF.